This T cell receptor beta chain was documented in a study of T cells after yellow fever vaccination. Findings of the study overall: On re-exposure, the response was weaker but peaked faster, at day 5 versus 15. Subsequent booster samples again held most clones from primary vaccination (roughly 96% CD4, roughly 88% CD8). Within FACS-sorted repertoires, abundant clonotypes contaminating from the bulk population could be present.

Concerning this clonotype itself: Its antigen is currently unknown.

Per the germline V gene, CDR1 is SGHTA and CDR2 is FQGNSA. The CDR3 is 15 residues long. The junction had 5 bases not matched to a gene; V was cut back by 4 bases and J by 6 bases. As TCR cDNA was made by 5'RACE template switching, a universal primer site and UMIs were added. TCRdb re-analysed the 5' RACE reads in MiXCR, keeping a single row per CDR3 protein. The sample records 150,000 to 200,000 distinct CDR3 sequences, roughly 6.2% being singletons. The TCR comes from a man between 18 and 35 years old who received the YFV17D yellow fever vaccine. Material: CD4+ T cells sorted from PBMCs, obtained on the day of the first yellow fever vaccination. The chain links TRBV7-2 to TRBJ2-3; TRBD2 matches at 12 bases. DNA of the CDR3: TGTGCCAGCAGCTCCAGGACTAGCGGGGTTGATACGCAGTATTTT. Protein: CASSSRTSGVDTQYF. The whole variable domain, filled in from reference TRBV7-2 and TRBJ2-3, reads GAGVSQSPSNKVTEKGKDVELRCDPISGHTALYWYRQSLGQGLEFLIYFQGNSAPDKSGLPSDRFSAERTGGSVSTLTIQRTQQEDSAVYLCASSSRTSGVDTQYFGPGTRLTVL.